This TCR beta chain was recorded in a study of blood T cells in healthy people across ages. A J-beta primer mix and a sample-barcoded 5' primer were used in a second PCR of roughly 6 to 12 cycles. Every molecule of cDNA carried a tag from a template-switch adaptor with 12 random nucleotides. Each CDR3 protein is one row after TCRdb ran MiXCR on the 5' RACE reads. This table has 750,000 to 1,000,000 distinct CDR3 sequences, almost 30% appearing once. Trimming took 0 bases from V and 0 from J; bases not matched to a gene: 2. In germline, CDR1 is SGHRS, CDR2 YFSETQ. This CDR3 spans 15 amino acids. The same specimen was also included in a second study, on T cells of mothers and their children. That investigation notes: No T cell clones of persistent microchimeric origin were detected.

The sequenced sample consisted of blood. This chain connects TRBV5-1 to TRBJ1-1; 7 nucleotides align to TRBD1. This receptor was taken from a woman aged 40 to 50 in good health. CDR3 in DNA: TGCGCCAGCAGCTTGGAAGGGGGCGTGAACACTGAAGCTTTCTTT. Encoded protein: CASSLEGGVNTEAFF.